Listed below are T cell receptor beta chains from one sample, sequenced in a study of blood T cell repertoires in COVID-19. Measured with immunoSEQ multiplex PCR; TCRdb has only the in-frame clones, and not every one. This sample has roughly 150,000 clones; roughly 83% occur once, and the top ten carry roughly 5.6%. What was sequenced was PBMCs or T cells enriched from blood (not recorded which). These receptors were obtained from a man in his 70s who had been exposed to COVID-19. Each CDR3 is given without its conserved first and last residue.

>TRBJ1-1|TRBV28
ASSRLYSAKNTEAF
>TRBJ1-1|TRBV4-1
ASSALINTGERSGTEAF
>TRBJ1-5|TRBV19
ASSWQSNSNQPQH
>TRBJ1-4|TRBV6-5
ASSYTAGGVGEKLF
>TRBJ2-7|TRBV2
ASSEGQGFGEQY
>TRBJ2-3|TRBV4-3
ASSQTQGYEDTQY
>TRBJ2-3|TRBV6-2/TRBV6-3
ASSYPGTSGPSTDTQY
>TRBJ2-2|TRBV27
ASGRGGLTGELF
>TRBJ1-2|TRBV4-3
ASSQDYRGGSNYGYT
>TRBJ2-3|TRBV27
ASSWSGTSGSDTQY
>TRBJ2-3|TRBV4-2
ASSQGRQGTDTQY
>TRBJ1-1|TRBV4-3
ASSQDTGLNTEAF
>TRBJ2-2|TRBV3-1/TRBV3-2
ASSQVSTGELF
>TRBJ2-7|TRBV9
ASSETGFGEQY
>TRBJ2-5|TRBV7-2
ASSLTSGTSGETQY
>TRBJ1-4|TRBV5-1
ASSLTSGEKLF
>TRBJ2-7|TRBV7-2
ASSPSTSGVYEQY
>TRBJ1-5|TRBV19
ASSIDRSQPQH
>TRBJ1-1|TRBV14
ASSQWGERGEAF
>TRBJ1-2|TRBV9
ASSAPGYEGYGYT
>TRBJ2-3|TRBV9
ASSVGGLADTQY
>TRBJ1-1|TRBV28
ASSGGNTEAF
>TRBJ1-2|TRBV18
ASSRLRAEPNYGYT
>TRBJ2-2|TRBV9
ASSVESEVAGELF
>TRBJ1-5|TRBV28
ASRGQTRSLNQPQH
>TRBJ2-4|TRBV7-9
ASSHDPSGAKNIQY
>TRBJ2-7|TRBV23-1
ASSQSEDRTGGVPFYEQY
>TRBJ2-1|TRBV18
ASSPPNNNEQF
>TRBJ1-5|TRBV4-1
ASSQEFGQINQPQH
>TRBJ2-7|TRBV6-6
ASSYSRQGGRYEQY
>TRBJ2-7|TRBV13
ASSAGGAGPPYEQY
>TRBJ2-5|TRBV13
ASSFAGEETQY
>TRBJ1-2|TRBV6-5
ASSSKTYGYT
>TRBJ1-2|TRBV11-2
ASSLVPGLDESGYT
>TRBJ2-5|TRBV7-2
ASSNRGLGGNQY
>TRBJ2-5|TRBV19
ASAPDGGETQY
>TRBJ2-1|TRBV27
ASNTAPQTQDITGDEQF
>TRBJ2-1|TRBV5-1
ASSDGRGNEQF
>TRBJ1-1|TRBV19
ASSPGGTGRAF
>TRBJ1-4|TRBV12-3/TRBV12-4
ASTLGGASLF
>TRBJ1-1|TRBV19
ASSIGGRGTEAF
>TRBJ1-4|TRBV5-1
ASSVGTSGEKLF
>TRBJ2-1|TRBV27
ASSLGLAGRNEQF